The entry below gives a single TCR beta chain sequence along with its context. These data originate in a study of blood T cell repertoires in COVID-19. As for the study in general: Acute-phase and convalescent COVID-19 samples originated in the United States, Italy and Spain. In each case, the material was cDNA or gDNA derived from T cells, B-cell-depleted T cells, or PBMCs.

CDR3 length: 14 residues. The V gene's germline CDR1 is MNHEY and CDR2 SVGAGI. J lost 4 bases, V lost 6 bases, and 8 bases had no gene match. As originally analysed: Amplification from reference gene primers served as the basis for estimated nucleated cell counts. TCRdb keeps only in-frame clones here, not all; method: immunoSEQ multiplex PCR. V, J and clone size derive from that table, while D and trimming were established from the DNA sequence. This table has 160,000 or so clones, about 85% appearing once. Sequenced material: peripheral blood. V is TRBV6-5 and J is TRBJ2-7; TRBD2 matches 8 bases. The source is a man in his 70s who had recovered from COVID-19. CDR3 loop: CASRPGLGLYEQYF. CDR3 nucleotides: TGTGCCAGCAGGCCGGGACTAGGTTTGTACGAGCAGTACTTC.